A single T cell receptor beta chain is shown here with its context. Random hexamers were used to reverse transcribe about 0.45 to 1 ug of RNA. From the immunoSEQ multiplex PCR reads, TCRdb called clonotypes with MiXCR, one entry per CDR3 protein. The sample includes a few hundred thousand distinct CDR3 sequences, 70% to 90% of them seen just once. The data are from a study of CD8 T cells in Susac syndrome. CDR1 is SGHRS, CDR2 YFSETQ, per germline. The CDR3 length is 14 residues. V gave up 4 bases and J gave up 0 bases, with 8 bases separating them. Specimen: CD8+ T cells from PBMCs. The chain combines TRBV5-1 with TRBJ2-1; D not certain. The sequence was collected from a human donor with multiple sclerosis. The CDR3 reads CASSPDGSYNEQFF. CDR3 sequence (DNA): TGCGCCAGCAGCCCGGACGGCTCCTACAATGAGCAGTTCTTC.